This T cell receptor (beta chain) was documented in a study of early T cells in non-severe SARS-CoV-2 infection. The overall study: Chains were not paired, and sequencing was done on bulk RNA from unsorted whole blood. Study results and caveats: In VDJdb matching, anti-spike CD8 responses were favored while private and CD4 specificities went missing.

Researchers attached unique molecular identifiers to individual cDNA molecules. Each CDR3 protein gets one entry after TCRdb re-called the 5' RACE reads with MiXCR. Altogether tens of thousands of distinct CDR3 sequences are present, about 5.6% being singletons, with the ten largest covering roughly 4.7%. Germline CDR1 DFQATT, CDR2 SNEGSKA (reference sequence). The junction had 10 bases not matched to a gene; V was cut back by 5 bases and J by 7 bases. CDR3 length equals 16 residues. In regard to this clonotype: Its antigen is undetermined.

The sequencing input was whole blood. The sequence was collected from an adult who was a healthcare worker with PCR-confirmed SARS-CoV-2 infection or an uninfected control (not recorded which). The chain employs TRBV20-1 and TRBJ2-5, with TRBD2 matching 16 bases. In nucleotides, the CDR3 is TGCAGTGCTCCGGGACTAGCGGGGGGGATTAAAGGGACCCAGTACTTC. Encoded protein: CSAPGLAGGIKGTQYF.